Only one count was recorded for the clone carrying this TCR beta chain. Antigen: not known. This entry is derived from a study of blood T cell dynamics during melanoma immunotherapy. Across the whole study: Standard first-line treatment here was pembrolizumab or nivolumab plus ipilimumab in metastatic melanoma.

Time point reported: pre-treatment baseline. Findings of the study overall: The study could not tell melanoma-specific clones from general immune activation.

A fixed DNA input of roughly 0.35 ug was used per bulk PBMC sample. Produced via immunoSEQ multiplex PCR; TCRdb's table is partial and in-frame only. Among some 4,900 clones, around 87% were seen once, and the ten largest hold roughly 36%. V was pared by 5 bases and J by 4 bases, with 11 bases between. This CDR3 is built from 13 residues. CDR1 SGHAT and CDR2 FQNNGV come from the germline V gene. The material sequenced was blood, taken from a patient treated with checkpoint blockade. This clonotype originated in a human donor with melanoma. The chain recombines TRBV11-2 with TRBJ1-2; TRBD1 might be the D (5 bases). CDR3 coding DNA: TGTGCCAGCAGCCAAGGGGTTCTCTATGGCTACACCTTC. This encodes CASSQGVLYGYTF.